This TCR beta chain was retrieved from a study of tumor-infiltrating lymphocytes in localized non-small cell lung cancer. Study-wide context: Each patient gave resected tumor and non-adjacent uninvolved lung tissue.

Measured with immunoSEQ multiplex PCR; TCRdb has only the in-frame clones, and not every one. The sample consists of over 10,000 clones, around 79% of them appearing once. The CDR3 is 18 amino acids. The V end lost 2 bases, the J end lost 0 bases, and 18 bases lay between the germline ends. Germline CDR1 and CDR2: SGHNT and YYREEE (reference sequence). The TCR originated in a human donor with non-small cell lung cancer. This chain links TRBV5-4 with TRBJ1-5, with D maybe TRBD1 (6 bases). The specimen was lung tumor tissue. The CDR3 DNA is TGTGCCAGCAGCTTTACATCCGACAGGCGGAATAGCAATCAGCCCCAGCATTTT. This encodes CASSFTSDRRNSNQPQHF.